A selection of T cell receptor beta chains follows, all from one sample in a study of OX40 agonist ivuxolimab in advanced cancers. Profiling relied on immunoSEQ multiplex PCR, and the TCRdb table lists in-frame clones only, not all of them. The sample yields tens of thousands of clones, roughly 80% seen once. The material was CD4+ or CD8+ T cells sorted from blood, obtained in a trial of the OX40 agonist ivuxolimab. These TCRs come from an adult with an advanced solid tumor such as melanoma, head and neck, liver or kidney cancer. CDR3s include the opening cysteine and the closing phenylalanine or tryptophan. D genes are given only for firm matches. Where a row states a size, it is once, few, many or the class of an expanded clone; other rows omit it.

J: TRBJ2-7
V: TRBV7-2
D: NA
size: NA
DNA: TGTGCCAGCAGCTTAAGGGCTAGCTCCTACGAGCAGTACTTC
CDR3: CASSLRASSYEQYF

J: TRBJ1-1
V: TRBV6-1
D: NA
size: once
DNA: TGTGCCAGCAGCGGGACACGGGGGAACACTGAAGCTTTCTTT
CDR3: CASSGTRGNTEAFF

J: TRBJ1-2
V: TRBV28
D: NA
size: NA
DNA: TGTGCCAGCAGTTTGACAGGAGCTAACTATGGCTACACCTTC
CDR3: CASSLTGANYGYTF

J: TRBJ2-5
V: TRBV5-5
D: TRBD2
size: NA
DNA: TGTGCCAGCAGCCAGCTAGCGGGAGGACAAGAGACCCAGTACTTC
CDR3: CASSQLAGGQETQYF

J: TRBJ1-6
V: TRBV2
D: NA
size: NA
DNA: TGTGCCAGCAGTGAAAGCTCACCCCTCCACTTT
CDR3: CASSESSPLHF

J: TRBJ1-5
V: TRBV7-8
D: TRBD1
size: NA
DNA: TGTGCCAGCAGCGGGGGACAGGGGTGGCCCCAGCATTTT
CDR3: CASSGGQGWPQHF

J: TRBJ2-7
V: TRBV19
D: NA
size: NA
DNA: TGTGCCAGTAGTATACGCGGCAGGTCCTGGGAGCAGTACTTC
CDR3: CASSIRGRSWEQYF

J: TRBJ2-2
V: TRBV6-5
D: NA
size: NA
DNA: TGTGCCAGCAGTTACCTCACTAGAACCGGGGAGCTGTTTTTT
CDR3: CASSYLTRTGELFF

J: TRBJ1-2
V: TRBV6-1
D: TRBD1
size: NA
DNA: TGTGCCAGCAGTGAAAACAGGGGTGGCTATGGCTACACCTTC
CDR3: CASSENRGGYGYTF

J: TRBJ1-1
V: TRBV15
D: NA
size: once
DNA: TGTGCCACCAGCAGAGGAACATCAGGGAACACTGAAGCTTTCTTT
CDR3: CATSRGTSGNTEAFF

J: TRBJ2-3
V: TRBV6-5
D: TRBD1
size: once
DNA: TGTGCCAGCAGCCTAACGACAGGGGGCGATGATACGCAGTATTTT
CDR3: CASSLTTGGDDTQYF

J: TRBJ2-5
V: TRBV14
D: NA
size: NA
DNA: TGTGCCAGCAGCCAAGCCAACTGGGCATCGGCGGCCCAGTACTTC
CDR3: CASSQANWASAAQYF

J: TRBJ1-6
V: TRBV5-6
D: NA
size: NA
DNA: TGTGCCAGCAGCTTGGGAAGGGTCGCTTCACCCCTCCACTTT
CDR3: CASSLGRVASPLHF

J: TRBJ1-4
V: TRBV7-9
D: NA
size: NA
DNA: TGTGCCAGCAGCTGGGCCCCGGACAGCAAAAATGAAAAACTGTTTTTT
CDR3: CASSWAPDSKNEKLFF

J: TRBJ2-3
V: TRBV19
D: NA
size: NA
DNA: TGTGCCAGTAGTCTCCCTCCCCCTGTACCTACGCAGTATTTT
CDR3: CASSLPPPVPTQYF

J: TRBJ1-5
V: TRBV6-5
D: NA
size: NA
DNA: TGTGCCAGCAGTTCGGGCAGGGCGGGCCAGCCCCAGCATTTT
CDR3: CASSSGRAGQPQHF

J: TRBJ1-5
V: TRBV6-1
D: TRBD1
size: NA
DNA: TGTGCCAGCAGGGACACTACAGGGGCCCAGCCCCAGCATTTT
CDR3: CASRDTTGAQPQHF

J: TRBJ1-5
V: TRBV6-1
D: NA
size: few
DNA: TGTGCCAGCAGTGAATTTGCTCTCTTAGGGCCCCAGCATTTT
CDR3: CASSEFALLGPQHF

J: TRBJ1-3
V: TRBV6-5
D: NA
size: NA
DNA: TGTGCCAGCAGTTACACTTCCATGAGTCAAGTGCCTCATTTT
CDR3: CASSYTSMSQVPHF

J: TRBJ2-7
V: TRBV7-8
D: NA
size: NA
DNA: TGTGCCAGCAGCCCACGGGAGGGACAGGGTCTATACGAGCAGTACTTC
CDR3: CASSPREGQGLYEQYF

J: TRBJ2-3
V: TRBV7-6
D: NA
size: NA
DNA: TGTGCCAGCAGCTTAGAGCTAGCCCTTAGCACAGATACGCAGTATTTT
CDR3: CASSLELALSTDTQYF

J: TRBJ1-6
V: TRBV6-5
D: NA
size: NA
DNA: TGTGCCAGCGGGAGGGGGAAGGATTCACCCCTCCACTTT
CDR3: CASGRGKDSPLHF

J: TRBJ1-1
V: TRBV5-1
D: NA
size: few
DNA: TGCGCCAGCAGCGCCGGGGCCACCATGAACACTGAAGCTTTCTTT
CDR3: CASSAGATMNTEAFF

J: TRBJ2-3
V: TRBV28
D: TRBD2
size: few
DNA: TGTGCCAGCAGCATAGCGGGGAGGGTCGCAGATACGCAGTATTTT
CDR3: CASSIAGRVADTQYF

J: TRBJ1-2
V: TRBV5-1
D: NA
size: once
DNA: TGCGCCAGCAGCTTAGGGCGGAACACGGTCTATGGCTACACCTTC
CDR3: CASSLGRNTVYGYTF

J: TRBJ2-2
V: TRBV9
D: NA
size: NA
DNA: TGTGCCAGCAGCGTAGGCCTCACCGGGGAGCTGTTTTTT
CDR3: CASSVGLTGELFF

J: TRBJ2-5
V: TRBV7-9
D: NA
size: NA
DNA: TGTGCCAGCAGCTTAGGTCTCGCGGGACCGCAAGAGACCCAGTACTTC
CDR3: CASSLGLAGPQETQYF

J: TRBJ1-1
V: TRBV19
D: TRBD1
size: NA
DNA: TGTGCCAGCTCCCGGGACAGGGGGATGAACACTGAAGCTTTCTTT
CDR3: CASSRDRGMNTEAFF

J: TRBJ2-1
V: TRBV7-2
D: TRBD2
size: NA
DNA: TGTGCCAGCAGCCGCGGACTAGCGGGGGGAGGGAATGAGCAGTTCTTC
CDR3: CASSRGLAGGGNEQFF

J: TRBJ1-1
V: TRBV2
D: TRBD1
size: NA
DNA: TGTGCCAGCAGGCCTACAGGGGTCACTGAAGCTTTCTTT
CDR3: CASRPTGVTEAFF

J: TRBJ2-1
V: TRBV4-1
D: NA
size: NA
DNA: TGCGCCAGCAGCCAAGATGGGAACTACAATGAGCAGTTCTTC
CDR3: CASSQDGNYNEQFF

J: TRBJ1-2
V: TRBV4-3
D: NA
size: NA
DNA: TGCGCCAGCAGCCAAGGGGGTCAACCTGCTGGCTACACCTTC
CDR3: CASSQGGQPAGYTF

J: TRBJ1-5
V: TRBV6-1
D: NA
size: NA
DNA: TGTGCCAGCAGTGAAGCTCAAGTGGGGTTTACCGGGGCCCAGCATTTT
CDR3: CASSEAQVGFTGAQHF

J: TRBJ1-2
V: TRBV4-1
D: TRBD1
size: NA
DNA: TGCGCCAGCAGCCTAGACCGCGACAGGGCTGCCGAAGGCTACACCTTC
CDR3: CASSLDRDRAAEGYTF

J: TRBJ2-3
V: TRBV11-2
D: TRBD2
size: NA
DNA: TGTGCCAGCAGCTTAGTGGCTAGCGGGGGCACAGATACGCAGTATTTT
CDR3: CASSLVASGGTDTQYF

J: TRBJ2-7
V: TRBV6-6
D: NA
size: NA
DNA: TGTGCCAGCAGTCTAAGGGACCGACTCCTATACGAGCAGTACTTC
CDR3: CASSLRDRLLYEQYF

J: TRBJ2-1
V: TRBV2
D: NA
size: NA
DNA: TGTGCCAGCAGTTCGAACAATGAGCAGTTCTTC
CDR3: CASSSNNEQFF

J: TRBJ1-1
V: TRBV6-1
D: TRBD1
size: NA
DNA: TGTGCCAGCAGGCTTCCGTCGGGACAGGGGGCCAAATTT
CDR3: CASRLPSGQGAKF

J: TRBJ1-1
V: TRBV5-1
D: NA
size: NA
DNA: TGCGCCAGCAGCTTCTTTCCCTTAGGGGGGGGGAGAGTGAACACTGAAGCTTTCTTT
CDR3: CASSFFPLGGGRVNTEAFF

J: TRBJ2-1
V: TRBV7-3
D: NA
size: NA
DNA: TGTGCCAGCAGCTTAAGCGGGGGCGATGAGCAGTTCTTC
CDR3: CASSLSGGDEQFF

J: TRBJ1-2
V: TRBV19
D: NA
size: NA
DNA: TGTGCCAGTAGTATAGATATCACGATCAACTATGGCTACACCTTC
CDR3: CASSIDITINYGYTF

J: TRBJ2-4
V: TRBV28
D: NA
size: NA
DNA: TGTGCCAGCACCCCGTCGGTACAGGAAGGGAACATTCAGTACTTC
CDR3: CASTPSVQEGNIQYF

J: TRBJ2-6
V: TRBV7-3
D: TRBD1
size: NA
DNA: TGTGCCAGCAGCTTAAACAGGGGGCGAGGGTTTGGGGCCAACGTCCTGACTTTC
CDR3: CASSLNRGRGFGANVLTF

J: TRBJ1-2
V: TRBV23-1
D: NA
size: few
DNA: TGCGCCAGCCTCCGGGACGGCGGCTACACCTTC
CDR3: CASLRDGGYTF

J: TRBJ2-2
V: TRBV5-6
D: NA
size: NA
DNA: TGTGCCAGCAGCTCCCCGGGTAGGTACACCGGGGAGCTGTTTTTT
CDR3: CASSSPGRYTGELFF

J: TRBJ1-3
V: TRBV7-6
D: TRBD1
size: few
DNA: TGTGCCAGCAGCATGCTCCGGGACAGGGGTCCTGGAAACACCATATATTTT
CDR3: CASSMLRDRGPGNTIYF

J: TRBJ1-1
V: TRBV19
D: NA
size: NA
DNA: TGTGCCAGTAGCGACAGATTTAACACTGAAGCTTTCTTT
CDR3: CASSDRFNTEAFF

J: TRBJ1-2
V: TRBV6-6
D: TRBD1
size: NA
DNA: TGTGCCAGCAATCCGGACAGGGGGCGATATGGCTACACCTTC
CDR3: CASNPDRGRYGYTF

J: TRBJ1-3
V: TRBV2
D: TRBD1
size: NA
DNA: TGTGCCAGCCGATCCGGACAGGGTTCTGGAAACACCATATATTTT
CDR3: CASRSGQGSGNTIYF